A single sample gave rise to the 29 T cell receptor beta chains below, sequenced in a study of immune evolution from preneoplasia to lung adenocarcinoma. Assay used: immunoSEQ multiplex PCR; TCRdb lists only in-frame clones, some missing. The data show some 7,400 clones, about 85% seen once. Sample: FFPE minimally invasive lung adenocarcinoma tissue. Receptor source: a person aged 65 to 85 with lung adenocarcinoma.

The genes are TRBV7-2 and TRBJ2-3, with D possibly being TRBD2 (5 bases). V lost 5 bases and J 6 bases, leaving 12 bases between the germline ends. CDR3 length: 13 residues. Germline V gene sequence: CDR1 SGHTA, CDR2 FQGNSA. This chain's CDR3 is CASSPGVWDTQYF. The CDR3 DNA is TGTGCCAGCAGCCCCGGGGTTTGGGATACGCAGTATTTT.

This clone was seen only once. The chain has TRBV6-1 and TRBJ2-1; 10 nucleotides match TRBD2. Germline lookup yields CDR1 MNHNS and CDR2 SASEGT. V was clipped by 5 bases and J by 5 bases; unmatched bases: 6. The CDR3 spans 15 residues. The CDR3 bases are TGTGCCAGCAGTAAGCGGGAGGGTACACACAATGAGCAGTTCTTC. This translates into CASSKREGTHNEQFF.

The chain couples TRBV5-8 to TRBJ1-6, with D possibly being TRBD1 (6 bases). This CDR3 comprises 15 residues. V lost 4 bases to trimming and J lost 7 bases, with 15 bases between them. Per the germline V gene, CDR1 is SGHTS and CDR2 is YDEGEE. In nucleotides, the CDR3 is TGTGCCAGCAGCCCAGGACAGACAACAAATTCACCCCTCCACTTT. This gives the protein CASSPGQTTNSPLHF.

Only one count was recorded for this clone. This chain joins TRBV19 and TRBJ2-7; no clear D gene. The CDR3 has 12 residues. V dropped 6 bases and J dropped 2 bases, with 8 bases sitting between them. Germline CDR1 and CDR2: LNHDA and SQIVND (reference sequence). DNA of the CDR3: TGTGCCAGTAGCCACAACCCCTACGAGCAGTACTTC. As protein: CASSHNPYEQYF.

The chain employs TRBV7-2 and TRBJ1-6; D is undetermined. The CDR3 spans 13 residues. The ends were cut back, 0 bases at V and 11 bases at J, with 8 bases in the middle. CDR1 is SGHTA, CDR2 FQGNSA, per germline. The CDR3 DNA follows: TGTGCCAGCAGCTTAGCGGAGGGAGCACCCCTCCACTTT. It translates to CASSLAEGAPLHF. Filled out from reference TRBV7-2 and TRBJ1-6, the complete variable domain reads GAGVSQSPSNKVTEKGKDVELRCDPISGHTALYWYRQSLGQGLEFLIYFQGNSAPDKSGLPSDRFSAERTGGSVSTLTIQRTQQEDSAVYLCASSLAEGAPLHFGNGTRLTVT.

J is TRBJ1-2 and V is TRBV5-1; the match to TRBD1 covers 8 bases. The CDR3 contains 14 residues. Germline assignment: CDR1 SGHRS and CDR2 YFSETQ. The ends lost 0 bases at V and 7 bases at J; junction bases unmatched: 5. In DNA, the CDR3 is TGCGCCAGCAGCTTGGATCAGGGGGCGTTTGGCTACACCTTC. Amino acids: CASSLDQGAFGYTF.

This clone was seen a single time. The gene calls are TRBV11-2 and TRBJ1-1, with D maybe TRBD1 (5 bases). Germline V lookup: CDR1 SGHAT, CDR2 FQNNGV. The CDR3 is 13 residues long. V lost 2 bases and J 2 bases, leaving 6 bases between the germline ends. The CDR3 bases are TGTGCCAGCAGCTTACAGGGAAACACTGAAGCTTTCTTT. It specifies CASSLQGNTEAFF.

This clone was seen a handful of times. J is TRBJ1-4 and V is TRBV7-6; 8 nucleotides align to TRBD1. Germline V gene lookup returns CDR1 SGHVS and CDR2 FNYEAQ. After removal of 5 bases from V and 6 bases from J, the junction contained 8 bases not matched to a gene. The CDR3 length is 15 residues. Here the CDR3 reads CASSRRTGWDEKLFF. DNA for the CDR3: TGTGCCAGCAGCCGCCGGACAGGGTGGGATGAAAAACTGTTTTTT.

V gene TRBV6-5 combines with J gene TRBJ2-5, with 7 positions matching TRBD2. CDR3 length: 13 amino acids. V lost 4 bases and J lost 7; bases outside the gene matches: 6. CDR1 and CDR2 (germline): MNHEY, SVGAGI. This CDR3 reads CASSSLGGGTQYF. The DNA of the CDR3 is TGTGCCAGCAGTTCCCTGGGCGGGGGGACCCAGTACTTC.

The chain carries TRBV7-3 and TRBJ2-1; the match to TRBD1 covers 7 bases. The CDR3 sequence is 13 residues long. The germline CDR1 and CDR2 sequences are SGHTA and FQGTGA. Germline trimming cut 3 bases from V and 9 bases from J; bases unmatched to any gene: 5. CDR3: CASSFRQGGEQFF. CDR3 bases: TGTGCCAGCAGCTTTAGACAGGGTGGTGAGCAGTTCTTC. The variable domain in full, with the rest retrieved from reference TRBV7-3 and TRBJ2-1, is GAGVSQTPSNKVTEKGKYVELRCDPISGHTALYWYRQSLGQGPEFLIYFQGTGAADDSGLPNDRFFAVRPEGSVSTLKIQRTERGDSAVYLCASSFRQGGEQFFGPGTRLTVL.

The chain has TRBV2 and TRBJ2-7; D is undetermined. CDR1 and CDR2 from the germline V gene are SNHLY and FYNNEI. Trimming cost V 0 bases and J 5 bases, with 11 bases left between them. This CDR3 has 14 amino acids. The CDR3 here is CASSEATIRDEQYF. CDR3 sequence (DNA): TGTGCCAGCAGTGAAGCAACTATCCGAGACGAGCAGTACTTC.

CDR3 protein: CSVNRGMNTEAFF. Written as DNA, the CDR3 is TGCAGCGTTAACAGGGGCATGAACACTGAAGCTTTCTTT. This chain uses TRBV29-1 with TRBJ1-1; 7 bases match TRBD1. CDR1 is SQVTM, CDR2 ANQGSEA, per germline. J lost 0 bases, V lost 5 bases, and 3 bases had no gene match. CDR3 length: 13 amino acids. Combining the CDR3 with reference TRBV29-1 and TRBJ1-1 gives the whole variable domain SAVISQKPSRDICQRGTSLTIQCQVDSQVTMMFWYRQQPGQSLTLIATANQGSEATYESGFVIDKFPISRPNLTFSTLTVSNMSPEDSSIYLCSVNRGMNTEAFFGQGTRLTVV.

This clone was seen just once. The chain employs TRBV6-5 and TRBJ1-1; no reliable D call. Germline V gene data show CDR1 as MNHEY and CDR2 as SVGAGI. Trimming took 0 bases from V and 7 from J, leaving 9 bases between them. The CDR3 is 13 residues long. CDR3 protein: CASSYSGGGEAFF. As DNA, the CDR3 is TGTGCCAGCAGTTACTCGGGAGGCGGTGAAGCTTTCTTT.

Concerning this clone itself: An end of the junction differs from the germline gene, which may be a read error. The chain combines TRBV7-7 with TRBJ2-5; 9 nucleotides align to TRBD2. Germline CDR1 and CDR2: SSHAT and FNYEAQ (reference sequence). CDR3 size: 15 residues. The chain's CDR3 is CASSLGLATQETQYF. The CDR3 DNA is TGTGCTAGCAGCTTAGGACTAGCGACTCAAGAGACCCAGTACTTC. Complete variable domain (other parts from reference TRBV7-7 and TRBJ2-5): GAGVSQSPRYKVTKRGQDVTLRCDPISSHATLYWYQQALGQGPEFLTYFNYEAQPDKSGLPSDRFSAERPEGSISTLTIQRTEQRDSAMYRCASSLGLATQETQYFGPGTRLLVL.

This clone showed up just a few times. The CDR3 nucleotides read TGTGCCAGCAGCTTAGCGCAGGTCAGGGGCTATGGCTACACCTTC. Its translation: CASSLAQVRGYGYTF. The rearrangement links TRBV7-9 to TRBJ1-2; D possibly corresponds to TRBD1 (6 bases). Germline CDR1 and CDR2: SEHNR and FQNEAQ (reference sequence). V lost 0 bases and J 4 bases, leaving 12 bases between the germline ends. The CDR3 length is 15 residues.

This sequence joins TRBV7-6 and TRBJ2-7; maybe TRBD1 (6 bases). The CDR3 spans 14 residues. Trimming left V 1 base short and J 3 bases short, with 10 bases between. The germline V gene encodes CDR1 SGHVS and CDR2 FNYEAQ. Written as DNA, the CDR3 is TGTGCCAGCAGCTTAGGACAGGCGAACTACGAGCAGTACTTC. Translating gives CASSLGQANYEQYF.

Notes on this clone: One end of the junction fails to match germline, which may point to a read error. V gene TRBV27 combines with J gene TRBJ2-7; 8 bases line up with TRBD1. The CDR3 totals 14 residues. The germline gives CDR1 MNHEY, CDR2 SMNVEV (reference sequence). CDR3 DNA sequence: TGTGCCAGCAGTTTATCTATCACAGGGGGAGCCCAAGTTTTC. As protein: CASSLSITGGAQVF.

The J gene is TRBJ1-2, the V gene TRBV5-6, with no clear D. Germline V gene lookup returns CDR1 SGHDT and CDR2 YYEEEE. The CDR3 is 12 amino acids. Trimming stripped 2 bases from V and 7 bases from J, with 9 bases between. CDR3 in DNA: TGTGCCAGCAGCTTCCGGCAAGTTGGCTACACCTTC. The encoded protein is CASSFRQVGYTF.

The chain is built from TRBV28 and TRBJ2-2; D is unresolved. The CDR3 runs 13 residues. Germline V gives CDR1 MDHEN, CDR2 SYDVKM. V was trimmed by 6 bases and J by 0 bases, leaving 5 bases between them. CDR3 in DNA: TGTGCCAGCAGAGGAGCGAACACCGGGGAGCTGTTTTTT. Residues: CASRGANTGELFF. Full variable domain (remainder filled in from reference TRBV28 and TRBJ2-2): DVKVTQSSRYLVKRTGEKVFLECVQDMDHENMFWYRQDPGLGLRLIYFSYDVKMKEKGDIPEGYSVSREKKERFSLILESASTNQTSMYLCASRGANTGELFFGEGSRLTVL.

V gene TRBV25-1 combines with J gene TRBJ1-1; D is unclear. The CDR3 has 12 amino acids. Trimming took 4 bases from V and 0 from J, leaving 3 bases between them. Germline CDR1 and CDR2: MGHDK and SYGVNS. The CDR3 spells CASSALNTEAFF. For the CDR3, the DNA is TGTGCCAGCAGTGCCCTGAACACTGAAGCTTTCTTT.

The chain carries TRBV15 and TRBJ2-1, with 7 nucleotides matching TRBD2. V trimming: 5 bases; J trimming: 0 bases; junction bases outside the gene matches: 13. The CDR3 consists of 18 residues. The germline CDR1 and CDR2 sequences are LNHNV and YYDKDF (reference sequence). Here the CDR3 reads CATSAPSGGVFSYNEQFF. The CDR3 DNA reads TGTGCCACCAGCGCTCCCTCGGGGGGAGTATTCTCCTACAATGAGCAGTTCTTC.

The V gene is TRBV7-2, the J gene TRBJ2-7; no reliable D call. There are 13 residues in the CDR3. Germline CDR1 is SGHTA and CDR2 is FQGNSA. The ends were cut back, 5 bases at V and 4 bases at J, with 12 bases in the middle. CDR3: CASSRAGPYEQYF. CDR3 nucleotides: TGTGCCAGCAGCCGAGCCGGGCCGTACGAGCAGTACTTC.

This sequence joins TRBV6-4 and TRBJ2-7, with a possible D match to TRBD2 (6 bases). This CDR3 is built from 17 residues. V lost 4 bases and J 2 bases, leaving 21 bases between the germline ends. Germline CDR1 and CDR2: MRHNA and SNTAGT. This CDR3 is CASSVFLKRAVAYEQYF. CDR3 DNA: TGTGCCAGCAGTGTTTTCCTTAAGCGGGCCGTAGCCTACGAGCAGTACTTC.

The V gene is TRBV9, the J gene TRBJ2-7, with TRBD2 matching 7 bases. There are 13 residues in the CDR3. The germline V gene has CDR1 SGDLS and CDR2 YYNGEE. Trimming took 7 bases from V and 2 from J; bases not matched to a gene: 6. The CDR3 protein is CASSAGAAYEQYF. The CDR3 nucleotides read TGTGCCAGCTCGGCGGGAGCGGCCTACGAGCAGTACTTC.

The rearrangement links TRBV10-3 to TRBJ2-3; 9 bases are a match to TRBD2. Trimming at V came to 1 base and at J to 2 bases, leaving 4 bases not matched to a gene. Looked up from germline, CDR1 is ENHRY and CDR2 is SYGVKD. This CDR3 contains 16 residues. The CDR3 sequence: CAISEYSGSHTDTQYF. As DNA, the CDR3 is TGTGCCATCAGTGAGTATAGCGGGAGCCACACAGATACGCAGTATTTT.

This rearrangement joins TRBV10-3 to TRBJ2-5, with 7 bases identical to TRBD2. The V gene end was trimmed by 4 bases and the J gene end by 2 bases; junction bases not matched to a gene: 4. Germline lookup yields CDR1 ENHRY and CDR2 SYGVKD. The CDR3 is made up of 14 amino acids. CDR3 DNA sequence: TGTGCCATCAGTGGATCGCGGGGGCAAGAGACCCAGTACTTC. Protein: CAISGSRGQETQYF.

The count of this clone is one. The rearrangement joins TRBV28 to TRBJ1-3; 8 nucleotides match TRBD1. This CDR3 comprises 16 residues. V shed 1 base and J 3 bases; nucleotides not matched to a gene: 5. Germline CDR1 is MDHEN and CDR2 is SYDVKM. CDR3: CASSLLQGAGGNTIYF. DNA of the CDR3: TGTGCCAGCAGTTTATTGCAGGGGGCGGGTGGAAACACCATATATTTT.

This sequence joins TRBV6-6 and TRBJ1-2, with unresolved D. V shed 7 bases and J shed 6 bases, with 15 bases lying between them. CDR1 and CDR2 (germline): MNHNY, SVGAGI (reference sequence). This CDR3 region has 13 residues. Written as DNA, the CDR3 is TGTGCCAGCACCCGTGGCAGGAGGAATGGCTACACCTTC. Its translation is CASTRGRRNGYTF.

This clone has just a few counts. The V gene is TRBV7-6, the J gene TRBJ2-1, with 9 bases lining up with TRBD2. The CDR3 is 14 amino acids. Per germline, CDR1 SGHVS and CDR2 FNYEAQ. J lost 7 bases, V lost 5 bases, and 6 bases had no gene match. CDR3 protein: CASSRSGGGNEQFF. In DNA form, the CDR3 reads TGTGCCAGCAGCCGTAGCGGGGGTGGTAATGAGCAGTTCTTC.